This TCR beta chain is drawn from a study of shared clonotypes between healthy human individuals. CDR1 SGHVS and CDR2 FQNEAQ come from the germline V gene. This CDR3 comprises 15 residues. The germline V and J ends were trimmed by 4 bases and 3 bases, with 16 bases remaining between them. Sequencing was performed with immunoSEQ multiplex PCR; in TCRdb, only in-frame clones are kept and a portion is missing. The repertoire holds over a million clones, about 96% seen once, with 1% to 1.5% in the top ten. V and J are TRBV7-8 and TRBJ2-7, with D possibly matching TRBD1 (6 bases). Sequencing was performed on naive CD4+ T cells sorted from blood. Subset denoted: CD45RA+ positively selected. This clonotype originated in a man younger than 40 in good health. In DNA, the CDR3 is TGTGCCAGCAGCTCGCCAGGGGTTGGGAACTACGAGCAGTACTTC. The encoded protein is CASSSPGVGNYEQYF.